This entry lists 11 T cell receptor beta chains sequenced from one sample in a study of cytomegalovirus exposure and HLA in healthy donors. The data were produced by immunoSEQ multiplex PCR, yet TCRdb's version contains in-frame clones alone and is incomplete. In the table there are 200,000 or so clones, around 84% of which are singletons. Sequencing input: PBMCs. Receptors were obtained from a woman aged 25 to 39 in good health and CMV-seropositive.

The CDR3 region is CASSYSGTAYNEQFF. The CDR3 DNA reads as TGTGCCAGCAGTTACTCTGGTACGGCCTACAATGAGCAGTTCTTC. The rearrangement joins TRBV6-5 to TRBJ2-1; D is unclear. Germline values: CDR1 MNHEY, CDR2 SVGAGI. The CDR3 extends over 15 amino acids. V dropped 0 bases and J dropped 2 bases, with 8 bases sitting between them.

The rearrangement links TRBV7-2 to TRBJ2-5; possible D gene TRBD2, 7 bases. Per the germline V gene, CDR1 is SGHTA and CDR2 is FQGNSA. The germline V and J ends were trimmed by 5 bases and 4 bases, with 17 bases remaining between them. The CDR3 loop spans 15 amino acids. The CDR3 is CASSRGARMRETQYF. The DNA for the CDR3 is TGTGCCAGCAGCCGGGGGGCGCGGATGAGAGAGACCCAGTACTTC.

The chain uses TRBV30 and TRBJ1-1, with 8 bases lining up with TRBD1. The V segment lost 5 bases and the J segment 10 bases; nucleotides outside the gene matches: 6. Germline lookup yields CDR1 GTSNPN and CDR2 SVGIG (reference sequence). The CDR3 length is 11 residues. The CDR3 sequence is CAWAGGYVAFF. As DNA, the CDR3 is TGTGCCTGGGCAGGGGGCTACGTAGCTTTCTTT.

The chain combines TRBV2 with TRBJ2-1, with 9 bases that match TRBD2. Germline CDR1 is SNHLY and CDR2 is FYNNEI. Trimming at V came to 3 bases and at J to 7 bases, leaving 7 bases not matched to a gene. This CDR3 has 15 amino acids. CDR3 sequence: CASSEGREGRNEQFF. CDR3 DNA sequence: TGTGCCAGCAGTGAGGGGCGGGAGGGCCGGAATGAGCAGTTCTTC.

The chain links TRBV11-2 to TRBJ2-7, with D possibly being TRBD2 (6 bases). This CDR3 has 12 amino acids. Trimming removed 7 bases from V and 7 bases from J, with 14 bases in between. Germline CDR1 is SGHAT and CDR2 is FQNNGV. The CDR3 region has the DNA TGTGCCAGCAACCCGGGACTTCGGGAGCAGTACTTC. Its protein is CASNPGLREQYF. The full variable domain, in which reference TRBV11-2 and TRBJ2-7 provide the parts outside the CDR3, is EAGVAQSPRYKIIEKRQSVAFWCNPISGHATLYWYQQILGQGPKLLIQFQNNGVVDDSQLPKDRFSAERLKGVDSTLKIQPAKLEDSAVYLCASNPGLREQYFGPGTRLTVT.

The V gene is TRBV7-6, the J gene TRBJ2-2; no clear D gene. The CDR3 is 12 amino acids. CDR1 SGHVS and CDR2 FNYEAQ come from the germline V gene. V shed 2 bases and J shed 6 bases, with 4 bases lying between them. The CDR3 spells CASSLKPGELFF. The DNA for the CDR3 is TGTGCCAGCAGCTTAAAGCCCGGGGAGCTGTTTTTT.

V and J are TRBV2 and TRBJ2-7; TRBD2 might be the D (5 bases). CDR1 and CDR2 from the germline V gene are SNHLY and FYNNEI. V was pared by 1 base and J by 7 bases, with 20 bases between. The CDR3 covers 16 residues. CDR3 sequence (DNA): TGTGCCAGCAGTGAAGAGGAGGAGCTCACACCTTTTGAGCAGTACTTC. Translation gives CASSEEEELTPFEQYF.

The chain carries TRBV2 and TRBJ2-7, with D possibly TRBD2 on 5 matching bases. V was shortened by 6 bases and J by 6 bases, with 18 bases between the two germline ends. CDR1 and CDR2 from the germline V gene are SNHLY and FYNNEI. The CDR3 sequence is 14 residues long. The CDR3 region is CASRETINGGEQYF. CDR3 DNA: TGTGCCAGCAGGGAGACTATTAACGGAGGCGAGCAGTACTTC.

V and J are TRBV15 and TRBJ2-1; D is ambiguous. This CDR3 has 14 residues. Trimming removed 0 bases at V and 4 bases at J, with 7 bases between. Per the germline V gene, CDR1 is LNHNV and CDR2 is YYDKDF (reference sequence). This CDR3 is CATSRDRQYNEQFF. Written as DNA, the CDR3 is TGTGCCACCAGCAGAGACAGACAATACAATGAGCAGTTCTTC.

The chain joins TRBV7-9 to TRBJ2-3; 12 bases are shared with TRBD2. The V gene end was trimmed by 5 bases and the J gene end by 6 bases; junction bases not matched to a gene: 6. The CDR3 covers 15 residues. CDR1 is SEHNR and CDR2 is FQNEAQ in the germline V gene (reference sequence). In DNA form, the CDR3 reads TGTGCCAGCAGCCCTCTAGCGGGAGGGGAGGATACGCAGTATTTT. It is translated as CASSPLAGGEDTQYF.

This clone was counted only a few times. The CDR3 DNA reads as TGTGCCAGCAGTTACCAGAACACTGAAGCTTTCTTT. This codes for CASSYQNTEAFF. The gene calls are TRBV6-6 and TRBJ1-1, with no clear D. V lost 2 bases and J lost 1, with 2 bases in between. Germline V gene data show CDR1 as MNHNY and CDR2 as SVGAGI (reference sequence). This CDR3 comprises 12 residues.